This paragraph reports one TCR beta chain. No antigen is known for it. Sequencing used immunoSEQ multiplex PCR; TCRdb keeps in-frame clones, though not all of them. The table lists 160,000 or so clones, approximately 84% of them singletons, with about 4.3% in the top ten. This entry belongs to a study of cytotoxic CD8 clonotypes in ibrutinib-treated CLL. Study summary: Of the patients, around 12 were relapsed/refractory, over 14 treatment-naive and under 18 IGHV unmutated. Notes on the study in general: Under treatment, the uncommon public clonotypes either contracted or remained stable.

Genomic DNA in an amount of about 2 micrograms was extracted from cryopreserved PBMCs and used for the preparation of TCR beta libraries. This specimen was PBMCs, taken after 24 months of ibrutinib treatment. This sequence was found in a human donor with chronic lymphocytic leukemia.

Written as DNA, the CDR3 is TGCGCCAGCAGGGGCAGCGCGAGCTCCTACGAGCAGTACTTC. Protein sequence: CASRGSASSYEQYF. The chain combines TRBV5-1 with TRBJ2-7; the D is unclear. Trimming pared 5 bases from V and 0 bases from J, leaving 12 bases between. In germline, CDR1 is SGHRS, CDR2 YFSETQ. The CDR3 contains 14 residues.